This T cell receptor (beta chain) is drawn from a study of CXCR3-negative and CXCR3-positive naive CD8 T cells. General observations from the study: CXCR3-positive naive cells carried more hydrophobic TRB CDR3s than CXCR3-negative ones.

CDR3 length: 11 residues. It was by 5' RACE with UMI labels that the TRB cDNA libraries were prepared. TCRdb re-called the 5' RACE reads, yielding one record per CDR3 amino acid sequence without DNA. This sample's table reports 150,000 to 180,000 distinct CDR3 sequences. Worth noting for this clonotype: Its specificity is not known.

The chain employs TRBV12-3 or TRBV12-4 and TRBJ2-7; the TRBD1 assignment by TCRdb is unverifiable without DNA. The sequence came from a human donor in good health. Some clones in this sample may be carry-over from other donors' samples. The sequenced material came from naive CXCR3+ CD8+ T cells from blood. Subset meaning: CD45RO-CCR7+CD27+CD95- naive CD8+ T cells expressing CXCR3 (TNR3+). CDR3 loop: CASKQGYEQYF.